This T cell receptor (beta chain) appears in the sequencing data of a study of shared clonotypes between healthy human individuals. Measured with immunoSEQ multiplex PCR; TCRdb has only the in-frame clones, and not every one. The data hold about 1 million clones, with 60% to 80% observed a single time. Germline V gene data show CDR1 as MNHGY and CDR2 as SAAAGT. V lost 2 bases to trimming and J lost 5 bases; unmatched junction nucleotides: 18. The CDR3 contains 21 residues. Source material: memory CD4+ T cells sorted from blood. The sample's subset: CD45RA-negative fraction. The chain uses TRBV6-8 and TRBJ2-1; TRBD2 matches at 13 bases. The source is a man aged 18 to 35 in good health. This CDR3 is CASSYKWTSGRMTDKHNEQFF. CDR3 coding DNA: TGTGCCAGCAGTTACAAGTGGACTAGCGGGAGAATGACGGATAAGCACAATGAGCAGTTCTTC.